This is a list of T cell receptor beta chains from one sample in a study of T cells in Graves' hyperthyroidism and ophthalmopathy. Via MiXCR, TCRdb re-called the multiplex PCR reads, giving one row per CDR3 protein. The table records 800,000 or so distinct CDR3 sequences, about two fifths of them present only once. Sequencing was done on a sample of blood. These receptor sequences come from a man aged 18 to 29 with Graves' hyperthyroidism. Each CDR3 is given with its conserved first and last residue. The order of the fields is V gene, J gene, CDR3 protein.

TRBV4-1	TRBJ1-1	CASTLRLGTEAFF
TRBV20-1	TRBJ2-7	CSARHSGSSYEQYF
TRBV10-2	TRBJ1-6	CASSDRGVNSPLHF
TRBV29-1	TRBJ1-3	CSVHHENTIYF
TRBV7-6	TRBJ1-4	CASSPLDGTKLVF
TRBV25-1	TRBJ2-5	CASTPLAEETQYF
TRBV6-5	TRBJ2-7	CASSSGVQRGSYEQYF
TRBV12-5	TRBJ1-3	CASGSGENTIYF
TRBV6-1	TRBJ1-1	CASSASSNTEAFF
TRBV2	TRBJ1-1	CASSEGVGRVGPEAFF